This entry lists 2 T cell receptor beta chains sequenced from one sample in a study of T cells after posttransplantation cyclophosphamide. Cyclophosphamide on days +3 and +4 followed busulfan-fludarabine conditioning and a marrow graft. Profiled with immunoSEQ multiplex PCR; TCRdb holds only in-frame clones, not every one. There are about 7,500 clones in the sample, none observed a single time. The source was PBMCs, collected after allogeneic stem cell transplant with posttransplant cyclophosphamide. These receptors were obtained from a female patient in her fifties who received an allogeneic stem cell transplant from a related donor, was CMV-positive, and had no GVHD. The graft donor may have given rise to some T cells.

This clone was counted at least ten times. The chain couples TRBV15 to TRBJ2-1, with a weak D call TRBD2 (7 bases). Germline CDR1 reads LNHNV; CDR2 reads YYDKDF (reference sequence). This CDR3 has 16 amino acids. Trimming removed 0 bases from V and 3 bases from J, with 12 bases in between. Here the CDR3 DNA reads TGTGCCACCAGCAGAGATGCGGGGGCCTACTACAATGAGCAGTTCTTC. Residues: CATSRDAGAYYNEQFF.

This clone is labeled as medium-sized (0.01 to 0.1%). The genes are TRBV6-4 and TRBJ2-1; 8 bases are a match to TRBD1. Germline lookup yields CDR1 MRHNA and CDR2 SNTAGT. CDR3 length: 15 amino acids. V was clipped by 3 bases and J by 6 bases; unmatched bases: 7. CDR3 in DNA: TGTGCCAGCAGTGAGGGTCAGGGGGCGTTCAATGAGCAGTTCTTC. This translates into CASSEGQGAFNEQFF.